This section outlines one T cell receptor (beta chain) sequence together with its context. What it recognizes is unknown. The source of the sample is a study of monozygotic twins with inflammatory bowel disease. Study conclusions and caveats: Support was lacking for any single strong IBD-associated signal or clonotype. IBD patients displayed reduced TCRbeta diversity (inverse Simpson) when set against healthy co-twins.

TCRdb re-called the 5' RACE reads and shows each CDR3 protein once, DNA omitted. The specimen's table records 400,000 to 500,000 distinct CDR3 sequences. Germline V gene data show CDR1 as LGHDT and CDR2 as YNNKEL (reference sequence). This CDR3 spans 18 amino acids. Sample: blood. The chain recombines TRBV3-1 with TRBJ2-3; TCRdb indicates TRBD1, and absent DNA this call remains unverified. This sequence originates from a human donor with ulcerative colitis or Crohn's disease, or a healthy co-twin of an affected twin (not recorded which). CDR3 amino acids: CASSQVWGRQGSEDTQYF.